These T cell receptor beta chains were read from a single sample in a study of cytomegalovirus exposure and HLA in healthy donors. Profiling relied on immunoSEQ multiplex PCR, and the TCRdb table lists in-frame clones only, not all of them. Counted here are about 89,000 clones, roughly 80% occurring once; the ten biggest clones make up approximately 3%. The sequenced material came from PBMCs. Receptor source: a man aged 25-45 years in good health and CMV-seronegative. CDR3s include the opening cysteine and the closing phenylalanine or tryptophan. Fields, in order: J gene, D gene, V gene, clone size, CDR3 protein, CDR3 DNA. D genes are given only for firm matches. Clone size is not always given. Where it is, it says once, few, many or a class for expanded clones.

j_call: TRBJ1-1
d_call: .
v_call: TRBV6-1
clone_size: few
cdr3_aa: CASSDLSGEAFF
cdr3_nt: TGTGCCAGCAGTGACCTATCAGGTGAAGCTTTCTTT

j_call: TRBJ2-1
d_call: TRBD2
v_call: TRBV5-1
clone_size: .
cdr3_aa: CASSFRTSGGNEQFF
cdr3_nt: TGCGCCAGCAGCTTCCGGACTAGCGGGGGCAATGAGCAGTTCTTC

j_call: TRBJ1-2
d_call: TRBD1
v_call: TRBV13
clone_size: .
cdr3_aa: CASSSGQSGDGYTF
cdr3_nt: TGTGCCAGCAGCTCGGGACAGTCCGGCGATGGCTACACCTTC

j_call: TRBJ1-1
d_call: .
v_call: TRBV2
clone_size: .
cdr3_aa: CASSDLAGRAVGVSEAFF
cdr3_nt: TGTGCCAGCAGTGATCTGGCAGGGAGGGCTGTTGGAGTCTCTGAAGCTTTCTTT

j_call: TRBJ1-2
d_call: .
v_call: TRBV25-1
clone_size: .
cdr3_aa: CASSWQGAEGYTF
cdr3_nt: TGTGCCAGCAGTTGGCAAGGGGCGGAGGGCTACACCTTC

j_call: TRBJ2-5
d_call: TRBD2
v_call: TRBV19
clone_size: .
cdr3_aa: CASSIPGSREGYNLETQYF
cdr3_nt: TGTGCCAGTAGTATCCCGGGGTCCAGGGAGGGTTATAATTTAGAGACCCAGTACTTC

j_call: TRBJ2-2
d_call: TRBD1
v_call: TRBV12-5
clone_size: .
cdr3_aa: CASGLYRGQYTGELFF
cdr3_nt: TGTGCTAGTGGTTTGTACAGGGGGCAGTACACCGGGGAGCTGTTTTTT

j_call: TRBJ2-7
d_call: .
v_call: TRBV28
clone_size: .
cdr3_aa: CASSETDGWGAEQYF
cdr3_nt: TGTGCCAGCAGCGAGACGGATGGTTGGGGCGCCGAGCAGTACTTC

j_call: TRBJ1-2
d_call: .
v_call: TRBV15
clone_size: .
cdr3_aa: CATSREGGRGYGYTF
cdr3_nt: TGTGCCACCAGCAGAGAAGGAGGTCGTGGCTATGGCTACACCTTC

j_call: TRBJ2-4
d_call: .
v_call: TRBV19
clone_size: .
cdr3_aa: CASSGIQDIQYF
cdr3_nt: TGTGCCAGTAGTGGCATACAGGACATTCAGTACTTC

j_call: TRBJ1-2
d_call: .
v_call: TRBV4-3
clone_size: .
cdr3_aa: CASSQEDTFNYGYTF
cdr3_nt: TGCGCCAGCAGCCAAGAGGACACCTTTAACTATGGCTACACCTTC

j_call: TRBJ1-1
d_call: TRBD1
v_call: TRBV19
clone_size: .
cdr3_aa: CASSLRQGATEAFF
cdr3_nt: TGTGCCAGTAGCCTGCGACAGGGGGCCACTGAAGCTTTCTTT

j_call: TRBJ1-1
d_call: .
v_call: TRBV7-9
clone_size: .
cdr3_aa: CASSLSQGMWTEAFF
cdr3_nt: TGTGCCAGCAGCTTAAGTCAGGGCATGTGGACTGAAGCTTTCTTT

j_call: TRBJ1-2
d_call: .
v_call: TRBV6-5
clone_size: .
cdr3_aa: CASSYSPDSYGYTF
cdr3_nt: TGTGCCAGCAGTTACTCCCCGGACAGCTATGGCTACACCTTC

j_call: TRBJ1-3
d_call: .
v_call: TRBV1
clone_size: .
cdr3_aa: CTSSQLTGENTIYF
cdr3_nt: TGCACCAGCAGCCAACTGACGGGGGAAAACACCATATATTTT

j_call: TRBJ1-2
d_call: .
v_call: TRBV6-5
clone_size: .
cdr3_aa: CASSSAGARGYTF
cdr3_nt: TGTGCCAGCAGTTCCGCAGGGGCACGGGGCTACACCTTC

j_call: TRBJ2-5
d_call: .
v_call: TRBV27
clone_size: .
cdr3_aa: CASSSQGGQETQYF
cdr3_nt: TGTGCCAGCAGTTCACAGGGTGGTCAAGAGACCCAGTACTTC

j_call: TRBJ1-5
d_call: .
v_call: TRBV27
clone_size: .
cdr3_aa: CASRVGWNQPQHF
cdr3_nt: TGTGCCAGCAGGGTGGGCTGGAATCAGCCCCAGCATTTT

j_call: TRBJ1-5
d_call: .
v_call: TRBV7-9
clone_size: .
cdr3_aa: CASSPGAGNQPQHF
cdr3_nt: TGTGCCAGCAGCCCAGGGGCCGGCAATCAGCCCCAGCATTTT

j_call: TRBJ2-3
d_call: .
v_call: TRBV2
clone_size: .
cdr3_aa: CASSLQGPSTDTQYF
cdr3_nt: TGTGCCAGCAGTCTACAGGGCCCGAGCACAGATACGCAGTATTTT

j_call: TRBJ1-6
d_call: TRBD1
v_call: TRBV15
clone_size: few
cdr3_aa: CATSREDRVYSPLHF
cdr3_nt: TGTGCCACCAGCAGGGAAGACAGGGTGTATTCACCCCTCCACTTT

j_call: TRBJ1-5
d_call: TRBD1
v_call: TRBV27
clone_size: .
cdr3_aa: CASSLYGTGASIGNQPQHF
cdr3_nt: TGTGCCAGCAGTTTATATGGGACAGGGGCTTCGATCGGCAATCAGCCCCAGCATTTT

j_call: TRBJ2-3
d_call: TRBD1
v_call: TRBV28
clone_size: .
cdr3_aa: CASSVRPPGTGGTDTQYF
cdr3_nt: TGTGCCAGCAGCGTTAGACCGCCCGGGACAGGAGGAACAGATACGCAGTATTTT

j_call: TRBJ1-2
d_call: TRBD1
v_call: TRBV20-1
clone_size: .
cdr3_aa: CSASARGGYTF
cdr3_nt: TGCAGTGCTAGTGCCAGGGGGGGCTACACCTTC

j_call: TRBJ2-7
d_call: .
v_call: TRBV18
clone_size: few
cdr3_aa: CASSPNDRYSYEQYF
cdr3_nt: TGTGCCAGCTCACCCAACGACAGGTACTCCTACGAGCAGTACTTC

j_call: TRBJ1-5
d_call: TRBD1
v_call: TRBV18
clone_size: .
cdr3_aa: CASSPPGTGTNQPQHF
cdr3_nt: TGTGCCAGCTCACCACCGGGGACAGGGACTAATCAGCCCCAGCATTTT

j_call: TRBJ1-1
d_call: .
v_call: TRBV7-9
clone_size: .
cdr3_aa: CASSAMGGSNAFF
cdr3_nt: TGTGCCAGCAGCGCTATGGGGGGATCAAACGCTTTCTTT

j_call: TRBJ1-2
d_call: TRBD1
v_call: TRBV4-3
clone_size: .
cdr3_aa: CASSPGTGGGYGYTF
cdr3_nt: TGCGCCAGCAGCCCCGGGACAGGGGGCGGATATGGCTACACCTTC

j_call: TRBJ2-5
d_call: .
v_call: TRBV5-4
clone_size: .
cdr3_aa: CASSSRPRETQYF
cdr3_nt: TGTGCCAGCAGCTCCCGCCCGAGGGAGACCCAGTACTTC

j_call: TRBJ1-2
d_call: .
v_call: TRBV6-6
clone_size: once
cdr3_aa: CASSSRGSNYGYTF
cdr3_nt: TGTGCCAGCAGTTCCAGGGGATCGAACTATGGCTACACCTTC

j_call: TRBJ1-1
d_call: .
v_call: TRBV5-8
clone_size: once
cdr3_aa: CASSSRQDLNTEAFF
cdr3_nt: TGTGCCAGCAGCTCCAGACAGGACCTGAACACTGAAGCTTTCTTT

j_call: TRBJ2-2
d_call: .
v_call: TRBV14
clone_size: .
cdr3_aa: CASSQTTSAFVGELFF
cdr3_nt: TGTGCCAGCAGCCAAACGACCAGCGCTTTTGTCGGGGAGCTGTTTTTT

j_call: TRBJ1-6
d_call: TRBD1
v_call: TRBV28
clone_size: .
cdr3_aa: CASSSLTGGWNSPLHF
cdr3_nt: TGTGCCAGCAGTTCACTAACAGGGGGGTGGAATTCACCCCTCCACTTT